This is a list of T cell receptor beta chains from one sample in a study of control samples from healthy donors and cancer patients. Clones were sequenced by immunoSEQ multiplex PCR, and TCRdb holds only the in-frame ones, with some missing. The table records 95,000 to 110,000 clones, around 89% of them present only once. Sequencing was performed on PBMCs. Every receptor here comes from a man between 60 and 75 years old with lung cancer. Both conserved end residues are part of each CDR3. Fields, in order: V gene, J gene, CDR3 protein.

V gene: TRBV6-5; J gene: TRBJ2-7; CDR3 protein: CASSYSRTGYSYEQYF
V gene: TRBV11-3; J gene: TRBJ2-3; CDR3 protein: CASSLGGGGTDTQYF
V gene: TRBV12-3/TRBV12-4; J gene: TRBJ1-2; CDR3 protein: CASSSGTYGYTF
V gene: TRBV5-4; J gene: TRBJ2-3; CDR3 protein: CASSLARGRSTDTQYF
V gene: TRBV30; J gene: TRBJ1-2; CDR3 protein: CAWSVRGGAHYGYTF
V gene: TRBV3-1/TRBV3-2; J gene: TRBJ2-2; CDR3 protein: CASSQVGLWRADGSGELFF
V gene: TRBV25-1; J gene: TRBJ2-2; CDR3 protein: CASSDNRVGTGELFF
V gene: TRBV6-4; J gene: TRBJ2-2; CDR3 protein: CASSDSTSGGAGELFF
V gene: TRBV11-3; J gene: TRBJ1-4; CDR3 protein: CASSRGTGLVATNEKLFF
V gene: TRBV27; J gene: TRBJ2-7; CDR3 protein: CASSLRPGQGAQEQYF
V gene: TRBV6-4; J gene: TRBJ1-2; CDR3 protein: CASKGQGGPNYGYTF
V gene: TRBV3-1/TRBV3-2; J gene: TRBJ1-6; CDR3 protein: CASSRSYLTDNSPLHF
V gene: TRBV5-5; J gene: TRBJ2-5; CDR3 protein: CASSRDPTIQETQYF
V gene: TRBV15; J gene: TRBJ2-3; CDR3 protein: CATSLGGSTDTQYF
V gene: TRBV4-1; J gene: TRBJ1-5; CDR3 protein: CASSQDLGQRTENQPQHF
V gene: TRBV19; J gene: TRBJ2-2; CDR3 protein: CASSNRQGTGELFF
V gene: TRBV7-2; J gene: TRBJ1-3; CDR3 protein: CASSSAVRSSGNTIYF
V gene: TRBV5-1; J gene: TRBJ1-1; CDR3 protein: CASSFGPNTEAFF